This T cell receptor beta chain was documented in a study of OX40 agonist ivuxolimab in advanced cancers. Study-level information: Patients received ivuxolimab, an intravenous treatment, every 2 weeks at 0.01 to 10 mg/kg.

Sequenced by immunoSEQ multiplex PCR; TCRdb stores in-frame clones only, minus some. The sample has 55,000 to 85,000 clones, roughly 84% seen once. The clonotype originates from an adult with an advanced solid tumor such as melanoma, head and neck, liver or kidney cancer. The specimen was CD4+ or CD8+ T cells sorted from blood, collected in a trial of the OX40 agonist ivuxolimab.

DNA for the CDR3: TGTGCCAGCTCACCGACAGCCGGGACAGAGCATGGCTACACCTTC. This codes for CASSPTAGTEHGYTF. V gene TRBV18 combines with J gene TRBJ1-2, with 7 nucleotides matching TRBD1. Germline V CDR1 and CDR2: KGHSH, LQKENI. The V gene end was trimmed by 3 bases and the J gene end by 6 bases; junction bases not matched to a gene: 10. CDR3 length: 15 amino acids.